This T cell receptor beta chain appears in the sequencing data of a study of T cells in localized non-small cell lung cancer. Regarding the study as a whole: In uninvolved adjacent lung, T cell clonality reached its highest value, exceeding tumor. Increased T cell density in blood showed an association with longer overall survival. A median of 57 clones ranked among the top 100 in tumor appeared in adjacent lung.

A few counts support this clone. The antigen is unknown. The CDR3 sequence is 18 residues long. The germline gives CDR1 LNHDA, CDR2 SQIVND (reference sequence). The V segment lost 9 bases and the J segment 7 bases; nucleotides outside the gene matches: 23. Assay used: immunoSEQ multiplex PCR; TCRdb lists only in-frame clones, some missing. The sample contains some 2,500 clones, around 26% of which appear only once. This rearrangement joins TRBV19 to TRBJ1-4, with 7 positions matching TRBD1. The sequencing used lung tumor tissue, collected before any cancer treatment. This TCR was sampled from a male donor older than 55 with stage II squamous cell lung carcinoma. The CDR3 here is CASRDRVPALNRGEKLFF. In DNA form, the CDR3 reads TGTGCCAGCCGAGACAGGGTCCCAGCACTCAACAGGGGTGAAAAACTGTTTTTT.